The next 23 T cell receptor beta chains were all read from a single sample in a study of beta chain features in type 1 diabetes. TCRB transcripts that were expressed got sequenced, as all of the isolated RNA had been reverse transcribed. TCRdb's table, derived via immunoSEQ multiplex PCR, lists solely in-frame clones and lacks some. Of some 150,000 clones in the sample, approximately 12% were seen once. The sequenced material came from central memory CD4+ T cells from blood. The receptors stem from a man younger than 35 in good health.

This clone was seen only a few times. CDR3 residues: CAIGTREVWYF. The CDR3 DNA follows: TGTGCCATCGGCACTAGGGAAGTGTGGTACTTC. J is TRBJ2-7 and V is TRBV10-3, with D tentatively TRBD2 (5 bases). Trimming removed 8 bases from V and 12 bases from J, with 17 bases in between. The CDR3 covers 11 residues. The germline V gene encodes CDR1 ENHRY and CDR2 SYGVKD.

The gene calls are TRBV4-3 and TRBJ1-4; tentatively, D is TRBD1 (6 bases). This CDR3 has 13 amino acids. V lost 8 bases and J 5 bases, leaving 12 bases between the germline ends. CDR1 is LGHNA, CDR2 YSLEER, per germline. CDR3 DNA sequence: TGCGCCAGCGGTCGGCAGGGGAATGAAAAACTGTTTTTT. It yields the protein CASGRQGNEKLFF.

This clone was observed many times. The same CDR3 also results from other DNA sequences found in this sample. The chain links TRBV9 to TRBJ2-2, with D unresolved. The CDR3 extends over 14 amino acids. Germline CDR1 SGDLS, CDR2 YYNGEE. V lost 3 bases to trimming and J lost 6 bases, with 12 bases between them. The CDR3 sequence is CASSATGWAGELFF. The CDR3 region has the DNA TGTGCCAGCAGCGCTACGGGTTGGGCCGGGGAGCTGTTTTTT.

This clone was seen only a few times. CDR3 nucleotide sequence: TGTGCCAGCAGCGTAGGACAGGTCTCTGGAAACACCATATATTTT. Encoded protein: CASSVGQVSGNTIYF. V and J are TRBV9 and TRBJ1-3; a possible D gene is TRBD1 (6 bases). V was pared by 0 bases and J by 0 bases, with 7 bases between. The V gene's germline CDR1 is SGDLS and CDR2 YYNGEE. The CDR3 runs 15 residues.

This clone was counted many times. The gene calls are TRBV2 and TRBJ2-3, with D uncertain. The V end lost 5 bases, the J end lost 4 bases, and 4 bases lay between the germline ends. There are 11 residues in the CDR3. Germline V gives CDR1 SNHLY, CDR2 FYNNEI. The CDR3 region has the DNA TGTGCCAGCAGTATGGCAGATACGCAGTATTTT. Translating it yields CASSMADTQYF. The full variable domain, in which reference TRBV2 and TRBJ2-3 provide the parts outside the CDR3, is EPEVTQTPSHQVTQMGQEVILRCVPISNHLYFYWYRQILGQKVEFLVSFYNNEISEKSEIFDDQFSVERPDGSNFTLKIRSTKLEDSAMYFCASSMADTQYFGPGTRLTVL.

This clone was detected a few times. The chain carries TRBV28 and TRBJ2-1, with D possibly being TRBD1 or TRBD2 (5 bases each). Germline V gene sequence: CDR1 MDHEN, CDR2 SYDVKM. The CDR3 is made up of 14 amino acids. Trimming took off 5 bases at V and 7 bases at J, with 15 bases between the two ends. CDR3: CASSPMGRWNEQFF. CDR3 bases: TGTGCCAGCAGTCCGATGGGACGGTGGAATGAGCAGTTCTTC.

The chain combines TRBV7-3 with TRBJ1-1; no definite D call. Deletions cut 2 bases from V and 0 bases from J, with 4 bases between. Germline V gives CDR1 SGHTA, CDR2 FQGTGA. CDR3 length equals 13 residues. CDR3 region: CASSLRMNTEAFF. The CDR3 DNA is TGTGCCAGCAGCTTACGCATGAACACTGAAGCTTTCTTT.

This chain joins TRBV7-2 and TRBJ1-1; tentative D call: TRBD1 (5 bases). Germline V gives CDR1 SGHTA, CDR2 FQGNSA. Trimming took 1 base from V and 4 from J, leaving 10 bases between them. The CDR3 runs 14 residues. The CDR3 DNA reads as TGTGCCAGCAGCTTAGGTCCTGGGGCCACTGAAGCTTTCTTT. Its translation: CASSLGPGATEAFF.

This clone was observed a few times. The CDR3 DNA reads TGTGCCAGCAGCTCAGACAGGGGTAACGATTCACCCCTCCACTTT. This sequence encodes CASSSDRGNDSPLHF. This chain uses TRBV7-2 with TRBJ1-6; TRBD1 agrees at 8 bases. Germline V gene data show CDR1 as SGHTA and CDR2 as FQGNSA. The CDR3 contains 15 residues. Trimming took 4 bases from V and 8 from J; bases not matched to a gene: 7.

The table lists this clone with a few counts. Other nucleotide sequences in the sample specify the same CDR3. The gene calls are TRBV4-3 and TRBJ2-6; D is uncertain. V dropped 4 bases and J dropped 0 bases, with 7 bases sitting between them. The CDR3 spans 15 residues. From germline, CDR1 is LGHNA and CDR2 YSLEER. CDR3 sequence: CASSRLSSGANVLTF. As DNA, the CDR3 is TGCGCCAGCAGCCGGCTATCCTCTGGGGCCAACGTCCTGACTTTC.

This clone was counted only a few times. This sequence joins TRBV29-1 and TRBJ1-5; D uncertain. CDR3 size: 16 residues. V was cut by 4 bases and J by 2 bases, with 18 bases left in between. CDR1 and CDR2 (germline): SQVTM, ANQGSEA. In DNA, the CDR3 is TGCAGCGTTGTAGCACCGGGAGGATCGGGCAATCAGCCCCAGCATTTT. Its translation: CSVVAPGGSGNQPQHF. The whole variable domain, remainder taken from reference TRBV29-1 and TRBJ1-5, is SAVISQKPSRDICQRGTSLTIQCQVDSQVTMMFWYRQQPGQSLTLIATANQGSEATYESGFVIDKFPISRPNLTFSTLTVSNMSPEDSSIYLCSVVAPGGSGNQPQHFGDGTRLSIL.

This sequence joins TRBV30 and TRBJ1-5, with 10 bases identical to TRBD1. Germline lookup yields CDR1 GTSNPN and CDR2 SVGIG (reference sequence). The CDR3 contains 15 residues. Trimming removed 1 base from V and 2 bases from J; junction bases left unmatched: 2. The CDR3 DNA reads TGTGCCTGGAGTGAAGGGACAGGGGGCAATCAGCCCCAGCATTTT. Translated, it gives CAWSEGTGGNQPQHF.

CDR3 nucleotide sequence: TGTGCCAGCAGCTTAACGGGGGGATACCAAGAGACCCAGTACTTC. Protein sequence: CASSLTGGYQETQYF. This chain connects TRBV7-2 to TRBJ2-5, with 7 bases fitting TRBD2. In germline, CDR1 is SGHTA, CDR2 FQGNSA. V gave up 2 bases and J gave up 0 bases; unmatched junction bases: 3. The CDR3 consists of 15 residues.

This clone was counted a few times. The chain recombines TRBV20-1 with TRBJ2-7; D call uncertain. The V gene's germline CDR1 is DFQATT and CDR2 SNEGSKA (reference sequence). V lost 6 bases to trimming and J lost 1 base, with 7 bases between them. The length of the CDR3 is 11 residues. The DNA of the CDR3 is TGCAGTGCGCCGAATTCCTACGAGCAGTACTTC. Its protein is CSAPNSYEQYF.

This clone was seen a few times. J is TRBJ1-4 and V is TRBV11-2, with D perhaps matching TRBD1 (6 bases). CDR3 length: 15 residues. Per the germline V gene, CDR1 is SGHAT and CDR2 is FQNNGV. V shed 3 bases and J shed 8 bases, with 16 bases lying between them. The CDR3 loop is CASSFTLQGSEKLFF. The CDR3 DNA sequence: TGTGCCAGCAGCTTCACCCTACAGGGATCAGAAAAACTGTTTTTT.

This clone turned up a few times. The chain uses TRBV6-1 and TRBJ2-5; 8 positions match TRBD1. The V segment lost 4 bases and the J segment 1 base; nucleotides outside the gene matches: 5. Germline lookup yields CDR1 MNHNS and CDR2 SASEGT. CDR3 length: 15 amino acids. CDR3 in amino acids: CASSGQGFLQETQYF. The DNA for the CDR3 is TGTGCCAGCAGTGGACAGGGGTTCCTCCAAGAGACCCAGTACTTC.

This clone was counted between two and nine times. Other nucleotide sequences in the sample specify the same CDR3. The rearrangement joins TRBV18 to TRBJ2-3; no clear D gene. Germline V lookup: CDR1 KGHSH, CDR2 LQKENI. The V end lost 0 bases, the J end lost 2 bases, and 3 bases lay between the germline ends. The CDR3 is 13 amino acids. The CDR3 coding sequence is TGTGCCAGCTCACCACCGGTCACAGATACGCAGTATTTT. It encodes CASSPPVTDTQYF.

The chain combines TRBV9 with TRBJ2-1; tentatively, D is TRBD1 (6 bases). This CDR3 spans 16 amino acids. Trimming took off 3 bases at V and 4 bases at J, with 17 bases between the two ends. Germline CDR1 SGDLS, CDR2 YYNGEE. The CDR3 spells CASSADRRDNYNEQFF. In DNA, the CDR3 is TGTGCCAGCAGCGCCGATAGACGGGACAATTACAATGAGCAGTTCTTC. Using reference TRBV9 and TRBJ2-1 for the parts outside the CDR3, the full variable domain is DSGVTQTPKHLITATGQRVTLRCSPRSGDLSVYWYQQSLDQGLQFLIQYYNGEERAKGNILERFSAQQFPDLHSELNLSSLELGDSALYFCASSADRRDNYNEQFFGPGTRLTVL.

This clone was recorded a few times. The chain is built from TRBV5-4 and TRBJ1-6, with TRBD1 matching 7 bases. Germline assignment: CDR1 SGHNT and CDR2 YYREEE (reference sequence). The CDR3 is made up of 16 amino acids. V lost 3 bases, J lost 5 bases, and 8 bases stayed unmatched. The CDR3, as DNA: TGTGCCAGCAGCTACCTGCCAGGGGGTAATAATTCACCCCTCCACTTT. The encoded protein is CASSYLPGGNNSPLHF.

The rearrangement joins TRBV28 to TRBJ2-6, with TRBD1 matching over 8 bases. Germline values: CDR1 MDHEN, CDR2 SYDVKM. The CDR3 covers 16 residues. Trimming removed 7 bases from V and 0 bases from J; junction bases left unmatched: 5. In nucleotides, the CDR3 is TGTGCCAGCACAGGGGGCCCTCTCTCTGGGGCCAACGTCCTGACTTTC. Protein sequence: CASTGGPLSGANVLTF.

The chain uses TRBV5-1 and TRBJ1-2; D may be TRBD1 (6 bases). The germline V gene encodes CDR1 SGHRS and CDR2 YFSETQ. The CDR3 extends over 14 amino acids. V was pared by 4 bases and J by 3 bases, with 13 bases between. CDR3 bases: TGCGCCAGCAGCAAGGACAGATTGGACTATGGCTACACCTTC. It translates to CASSKDRLDYGYTF.

This clone has a handful of counts. The chain joins TRBV20-1 to TRBJ2-7; TRBD1 matches 7 bases. The CDR3 length is 11 residues. Germline V gene data show CDR1 as DFQATT and CDR2 as SNEGSKA (reference sequence). The V segment lost 6 bases and the J segment 10 bases; nucleotides outside the gene matches: 9. The CDR3 loop reads CSAPRQGRQYF. The CDR3 DNA is TGCAGTGCCCCGAGACAGGGTCGACAGTACTTC.

The CDR3 nucleotides are TGTGCCAGCAGCTCTGGACAGTGGAACACCGGGGAGCTGTTTTTT. It translates to CASSSGQWNTGELFF. The genes are TRBV4-2 and TRBJ2-2, with TRBD1 as a possible D gene (6 bases). Trimming cost V 5 bases and J 1 base, with 11 bases left between them. The CDR3 is 15 residues long. Looked up from germline, CDR1 is LGHNA and CDR2 is YNFKEQ.